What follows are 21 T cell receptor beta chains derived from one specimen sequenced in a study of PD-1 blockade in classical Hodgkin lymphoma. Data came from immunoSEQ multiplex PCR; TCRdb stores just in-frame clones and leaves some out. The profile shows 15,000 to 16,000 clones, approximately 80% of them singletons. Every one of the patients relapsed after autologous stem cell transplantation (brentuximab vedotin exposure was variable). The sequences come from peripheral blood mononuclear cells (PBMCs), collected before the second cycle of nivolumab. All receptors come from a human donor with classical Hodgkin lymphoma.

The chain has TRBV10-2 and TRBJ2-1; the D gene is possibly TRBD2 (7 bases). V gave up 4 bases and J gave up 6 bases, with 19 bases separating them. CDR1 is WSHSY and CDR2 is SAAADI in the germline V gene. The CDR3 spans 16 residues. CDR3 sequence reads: CASSGTGGAPGNEQFF. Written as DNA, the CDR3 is TGCGCCAGCAGTGGGACTGGGGGGGCCCCTGGCAATGAGCAGTTCTTC.

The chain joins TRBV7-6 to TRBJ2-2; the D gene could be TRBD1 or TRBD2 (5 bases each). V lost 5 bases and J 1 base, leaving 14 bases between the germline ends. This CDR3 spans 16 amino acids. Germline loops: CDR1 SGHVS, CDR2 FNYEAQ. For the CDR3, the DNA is TGTGCCAGCAGCCCGGGACGGGGAAAGAACACCGGGGAGCTGTTTTTT. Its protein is CASSPGRGKNTGELFF.

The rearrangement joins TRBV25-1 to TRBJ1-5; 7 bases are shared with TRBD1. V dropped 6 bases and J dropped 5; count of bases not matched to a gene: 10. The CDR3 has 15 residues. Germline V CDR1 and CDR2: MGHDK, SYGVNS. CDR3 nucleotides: TGTGCCAGCAGCCAGGGGGGACAGTGGGATCAGCCCCAGCATTTT. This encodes CASSQGGQWDQPQHF. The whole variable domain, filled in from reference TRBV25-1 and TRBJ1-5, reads EADIYQTPRYLVIGTGKKITLECSQTMGHDKMYWYQQDPGMELHLIHYSYGVNSTEKGDLSSESTVSRIRTEHFPLTLESARPSHTSQYLCASSQGGQWDQPQHFGDGTRLSIL.

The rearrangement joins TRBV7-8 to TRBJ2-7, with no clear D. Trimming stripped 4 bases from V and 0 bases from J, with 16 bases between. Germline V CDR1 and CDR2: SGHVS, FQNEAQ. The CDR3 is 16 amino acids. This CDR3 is CASSSRPGFSSYEQYF. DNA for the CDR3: TGTGCCAGCAGCTCACGCCCGGGTTTTAGCTCCTACGAGCAGTACTTC.

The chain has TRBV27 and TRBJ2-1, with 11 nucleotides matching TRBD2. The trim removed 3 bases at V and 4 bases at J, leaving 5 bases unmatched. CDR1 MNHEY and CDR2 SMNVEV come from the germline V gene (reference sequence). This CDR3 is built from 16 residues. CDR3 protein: CASSFGSGGAYNEQFF. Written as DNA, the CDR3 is TGTGCCAGCAGTTTTGGTAGCGGGGGGGCTTACAATGAGCAGTTCTTC.

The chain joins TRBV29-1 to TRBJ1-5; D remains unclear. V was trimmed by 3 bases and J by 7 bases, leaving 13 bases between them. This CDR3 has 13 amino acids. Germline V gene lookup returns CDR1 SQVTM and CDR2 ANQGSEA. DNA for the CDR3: TGCAGCGTTGAGCGTGGTTTAGGGCAGCCCCAGCATTTT. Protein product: CSVERGLGQPQHF.

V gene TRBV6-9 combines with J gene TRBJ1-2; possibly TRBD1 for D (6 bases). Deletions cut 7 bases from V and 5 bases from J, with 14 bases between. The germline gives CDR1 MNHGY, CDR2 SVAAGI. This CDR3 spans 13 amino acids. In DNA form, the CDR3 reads TGTGCCAGCACTGGACAGTCCGCATATGGCTACACCTTC. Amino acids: CASTGQSAYGYTF.

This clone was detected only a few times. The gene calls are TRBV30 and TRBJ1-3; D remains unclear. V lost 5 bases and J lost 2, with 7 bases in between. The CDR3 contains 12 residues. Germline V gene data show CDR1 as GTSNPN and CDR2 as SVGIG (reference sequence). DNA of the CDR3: TGTGCCTGGGCGGCGACTGGAAACACCATATATTTT. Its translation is CAWAATGNTIYF. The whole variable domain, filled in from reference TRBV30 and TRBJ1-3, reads SQTIHQWPATLVQPVGSPLSLECTVEGTSNPNLYWYRQAAGRGLQLLFYSVGIGQISSEVPQNLSASRPQDRQFILSSKKLLLSDSGFYLCAWAATGNTIYFGEGSWLTVV.

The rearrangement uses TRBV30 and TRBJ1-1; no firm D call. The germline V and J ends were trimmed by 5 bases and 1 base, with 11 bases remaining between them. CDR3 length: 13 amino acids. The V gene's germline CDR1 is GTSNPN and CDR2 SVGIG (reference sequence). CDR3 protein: CAWSRPRNTEAFF. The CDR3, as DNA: TGTGCCTGGTCGCGACCCAGGAACACTGAAGCTTTCTTT.

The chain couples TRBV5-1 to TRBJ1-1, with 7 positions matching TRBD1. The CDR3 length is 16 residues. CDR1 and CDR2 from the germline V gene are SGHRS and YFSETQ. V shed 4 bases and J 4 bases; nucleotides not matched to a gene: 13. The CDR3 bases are TGCGCCAGCAGCACGAGGGACGGCAGGGGGGTCACTGAAGCTTTCTTT. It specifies CASSTRDGRGVTEAFF.

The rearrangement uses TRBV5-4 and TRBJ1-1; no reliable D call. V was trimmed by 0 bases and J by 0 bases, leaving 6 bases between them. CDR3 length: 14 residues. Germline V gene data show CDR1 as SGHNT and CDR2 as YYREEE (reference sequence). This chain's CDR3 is CASSLEAVNTEAFF. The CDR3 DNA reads TGTGCCAGCAGCTTGGAAGCAGTGAACACTGAAGCTTTCTTT.

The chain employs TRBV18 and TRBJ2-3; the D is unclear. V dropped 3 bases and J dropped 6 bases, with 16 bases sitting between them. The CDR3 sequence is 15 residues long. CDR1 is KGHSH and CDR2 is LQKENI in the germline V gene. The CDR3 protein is CASSPLESGGDTQYF. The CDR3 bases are TGTGCCAGCTCACCTCTTGAATCGGGTGGGGATACGCAGTATTTT.

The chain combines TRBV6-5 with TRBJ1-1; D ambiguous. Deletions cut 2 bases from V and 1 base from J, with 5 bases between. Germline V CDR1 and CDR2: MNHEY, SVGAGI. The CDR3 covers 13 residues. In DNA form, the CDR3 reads TGTGCCAGCAGTTACACATCGAACACTGAAGCTTTCTTT. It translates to CASSYTSNTEAFF.

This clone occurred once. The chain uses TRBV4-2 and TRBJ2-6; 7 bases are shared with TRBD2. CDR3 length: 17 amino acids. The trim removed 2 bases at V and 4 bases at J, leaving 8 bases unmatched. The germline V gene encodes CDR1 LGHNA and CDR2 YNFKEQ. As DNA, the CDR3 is TGTGCCAGCAGCCAATCGCGGGAGAATTCAGGGGCCAACGTCCTGACTTTC. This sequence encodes CASSQSRENSGANVLTF.

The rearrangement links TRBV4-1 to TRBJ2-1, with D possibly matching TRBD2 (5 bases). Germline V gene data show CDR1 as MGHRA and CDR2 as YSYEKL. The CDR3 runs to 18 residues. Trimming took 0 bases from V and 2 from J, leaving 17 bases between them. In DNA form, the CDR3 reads TGCGCCAGCAGCCAAGATTCCCATCCGGGGAAACCCTACAATGAGCAGTTCTTC. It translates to CASSQDSHPGKPYNEQFF.

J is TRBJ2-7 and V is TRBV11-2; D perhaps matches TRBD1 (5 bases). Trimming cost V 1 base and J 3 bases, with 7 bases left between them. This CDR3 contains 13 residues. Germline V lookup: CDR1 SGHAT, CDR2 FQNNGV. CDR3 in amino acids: CASSLARDYEQYF. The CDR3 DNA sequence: TGTGCCAGCAGCTTAGCCAGGGACTACGAGCAGTACTTC.

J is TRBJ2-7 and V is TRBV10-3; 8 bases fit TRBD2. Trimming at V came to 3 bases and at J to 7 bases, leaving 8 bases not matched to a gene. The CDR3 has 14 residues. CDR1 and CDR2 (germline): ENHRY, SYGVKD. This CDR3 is CAISEGTSNREQYF. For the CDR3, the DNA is TGTGCCATCAGTGAAGGGACTAGTAACAGGGAGCAGTACTTC.

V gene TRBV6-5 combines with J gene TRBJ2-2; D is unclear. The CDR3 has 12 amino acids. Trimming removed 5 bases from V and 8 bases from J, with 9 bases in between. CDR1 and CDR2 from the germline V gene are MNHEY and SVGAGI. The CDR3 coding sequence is TGTGCCAGCAGTCACTGGCCAGGGGAGCTGTTTTTT. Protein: CASSHWPGELFF.

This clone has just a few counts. CDR3 region: CASNDRSSYEQYF. CDR3 DNA: TGTGCCAGTAACGACAGGAGCTCCTACGAGCAGTACTTC. The rearrangement uses TRBV6-1 and TRBJ2-7; D is possibly TRBD1 (6 bases). With 9 bases removed from V and 0 bases from J, the gap between germline ends came to 12 bases. This CDR3 region has 13 residues. CDR1 MNHNS and CDR2 SASEGT come from the germline V gene.

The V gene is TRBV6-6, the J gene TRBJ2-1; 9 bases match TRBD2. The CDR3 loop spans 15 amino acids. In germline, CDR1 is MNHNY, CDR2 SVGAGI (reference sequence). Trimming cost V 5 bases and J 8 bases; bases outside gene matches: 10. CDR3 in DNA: TGTGCCAGCAGTCCCGGCGGTAGCGGGAGAGATGAGCAGTTCTTC. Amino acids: CASSPGGSGRDEQFF.

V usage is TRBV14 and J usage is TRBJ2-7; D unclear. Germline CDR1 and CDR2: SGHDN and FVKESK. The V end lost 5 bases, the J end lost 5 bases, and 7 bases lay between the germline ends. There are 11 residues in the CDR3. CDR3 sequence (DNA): TGTGCCAGCAGCGAAATAGACGAGCAGTACTTC. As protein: CASSEIDEQYF.